This TCR beta chain was found in a study of blood T cell repertoires in COVID-19. Study information: T cells, B-cell-depleted T cells, or PBMCs supplied cDNA or gDNA.

TCRdb's table, derived via immunoSEQ multiplex PCR, lists solely in-frame clones and lacks some. The sample gives about 140,000 clones, around 84% of which show up once; 8.2% is in the top ten. J gave up 0 bases and V 6 bases, and 7 bases lay outside the gene matches. The CDR3 has 15 amino acids. In germline, CDR1 is SEHNR, CDR2 FQNEAQ (reference sequence). Material: peripheral blood. V gene TRBV7-9 combines with J gene TRBJ1-1; 7 positions agree with TRBD1. The TCR originated in a woman aged 55 to 70 with acute or convalescent COVID-19. The CDR3: CASSRQGIMNTEAFF. CDR3 DNA sequence: TGTGCCAGCAGTCGACAGGGCATCATGAACACTGAAGCTTTCTTT.